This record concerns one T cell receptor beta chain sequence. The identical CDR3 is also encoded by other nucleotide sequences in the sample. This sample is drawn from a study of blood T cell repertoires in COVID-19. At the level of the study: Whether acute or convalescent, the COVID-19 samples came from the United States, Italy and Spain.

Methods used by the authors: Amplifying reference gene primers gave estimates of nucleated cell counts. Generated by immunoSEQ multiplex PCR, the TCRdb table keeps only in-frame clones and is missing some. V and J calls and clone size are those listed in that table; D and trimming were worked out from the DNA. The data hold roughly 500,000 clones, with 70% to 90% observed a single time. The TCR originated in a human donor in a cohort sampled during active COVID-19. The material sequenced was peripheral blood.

This chain's CDR3 is CASRQGYEQYF. For the CDR3, the DNA is TGTGCCAGCAGACAGGGCTACGAGCAGTACTTC. This sequence joins TRBV6-5 and TRBJ2-7; possibly TRBD1 for D (6 bases). CDR1 and CDR2 from the germline V gene are MNHEY and SVGAGI. The V end was cut by 6 bases, the J end by 3 bases, with 6 bases between. The length of the CDR3 is 11 residues.